The clone carrying this T cell receptor (beta chain) was detected many times. Trimming removed 1 base from V and 5 bases from J; junction bases left unmatched: 6. The CDR3 has 15 residues. The germline gives CDR1 LGHNA, CDR2 YNFKEQ. This entry is derived from a study of T cells after yellow fever vaccination. TCRdb re-derived calls from the 5' RACE reads in MiXCR, one entry per CDR3 protein. Among just over 300,000 distinct CDR3 sequences listed, 3.6% were seen once. This clonotype originated in a man younger than 30 who received the YFV17D yellow fever vaccine. The specimen was PBMCs, collected on the day of the yellow fever booster vaccination. This chain connects TRBV4-2 to TRBJ2-5, with 8 bases identical to TRBD2. The CDR3 DNA reads TGTGCCAGCAGCCAAGTGGGCGGGGGGTCGGAGACCCAGTACTTC. Its protein is CASSQVGGGSETQYF.